The 26 T cell receptor beta chains below were found in one sample sequenced in a study of shared clonotypes between healthy human individuals. Profiled with immunoSEQ multiplex PCR; TCRdb holds only in-frame clones, not every one. The repertoire includes about 2 million clones, approximately 95% of them detected once, and about 1.1% sits in the top ten. Cells designated naive CD8 were CD45RO-negative and were positively selected for CCR7, with terminally differentiated effector memory CD45RA+ cells excluded. Sample: naive CD8+ T cells sorted from blood. These receptors were collected from a man younger than 35 in good health.

Details on this clone: Within the sample, other DNA sequences also encode this same CDR3. V is TRBV27 and J is TRBJ2-1; 7 nucleotides line up with TRBD2. CDR1 is MNHEY, CDR2 SMNVEV, per germline (reference sequence). The CDR3 has 13 residues. The junction had 3 bases not matched to a gene; V was cut back by 3 bases and J by 7 bases. The CDR3: CASSFPGGNEQFF. The CDR3 bases are TGTGCCAGCAGTTTCCCCGGGGGGAATGAGCAGTTCTTC.

The chain has TRBV4-1 and TRBJ2-7, with D possibly matching TRBD1 (5 bases). CDR3 size: 17 residues. Trimming pared 0 bases from V and 0 bases from J, leaving 15 bases between. Per the germline V gene, CDR1 is MGHRA and CDR2 is YSYEKL. The CDR3 loop reads CASSQDDSSVVSYEQYF. CDR3 DNA: TGCGCCAGCAGCCAAGACGACAGTTCAGTGGTCTCCTACGAGCAGTACTTC.

CDR3 in amino acids: CAWSSWGESSYEQYF. The CDR3 DNA follows: TGTGCCTGGAGTAGTTGGGGGGAGAGCTCCTACGAGCAGTACTTC. The genes are TRBV30 and TRBJ2-7, with D possibly matching TRBD2 (6 bases). Germline V gives CDR1 GTSNPN, CDR2 SVGIG (reference sequence). This CDR3 is built from 15 residues. V dropped 2 bases and J dropped 0 bases, with 14 bases sitting between them.

This chain uses TRBV7-3 with TRBJ2-1, with a weak D call TRBD2 (6 bases). V lost 4 bases and J lost 3, with 25 bases in between. Germline lookup yields CDR1 SGHTA and CDR2 FQGTGA. The CDR3 length is 19 residues. Here the CDR3 DNA reads TGTGCCAGCAGCTCCCTGACTAGTGCCATTTCCCTTTACTACAATGAGCAGTTCTTC. Residues: CASSSLTSAISLYYNEQFF.

The CDR3 spells CASSFISGRVDEQYF. The CDR3 bases are TGTGCCAGCAGTTTTATTTCTGGGAGAGTTGACGAGCAGTACTTC. V and J are TRBV28 and TRBJ2-7, with D tentatively TRBD2 (5 bases). This CDR3 contains 15 residues. Trimming removed 3 bases from V and 5 bases from J, with 17 bases in between. Germline V gives CDR1 MDHEN, CDR2 SYDVKM.

The CDR3 DNA reads as TGTGCCAGCAGTGAAGCGTGGGTCTCTGAAGCTTTCTTT. Protein: CASSEAWVSEAFF. This rearrangement joins TRBV6-1 to TRBJ1-1; no clear D gene. The CDR3 has 13 residues. V lost 0 bases and J lost 6, with 8 bases in between. Germline assignment: CDR1 MNHNS and CDR2 SASEGT.

The V gene is TRBV28, the J gene TRBJ1-3; D is undetermined. Between the trimmed V and J ends, which lost 8 bases and 0 bases, there was a span of 11 bases. Germline V gene lookup returns CDR1 MDHEN and CDR2 SYDVKM. This CDR3 has 14 residues. CDR3 sequence: CASFGRSSGNTIYF. The CDR3 DNA sequence: TGTGCCAGCTTCGGACGGAGCTCTGGAAACACCATATATTTT.

V usage is TRBV30 and J usage is TRBJ1-3, with TRBD1 matching 9 bases. The CDR3 loop spans 14 amino acids. Trimming at V came to 2 bases and at J to 4 bases, leaving 3 bases not matched to a gene. CDR1 is GTSNPN and CDR2 is SVGIG in the germline V gene (reference sequence). CDR3 sequence (DNA): TGTGCCTGGAGTCCGGACAGGGGAGGAAACACCATATATTTT. Translating gives CAWSPDRGGNTIYF.

This chain joins TRBV10-2 and TRBJ2-5; 11 nucleotides align to TRBD1. This CDR3 has 15 amino acids. Trimming at V came to 10 bases and at J to 5 bases, leaving 12 bases not matched to a gene. The V gene's germline CDR1 is WSHSY and CDR2 SAAADI. This chain's CDR3 is CATDSGTGGPETQYF. The CDR3 DNA is TGCGCCACTGATTCCGGGACAGGGGGGCCGGAGACCCAGTACTTC.

V usage is TRBV9 and J usage is TRBJ1-1; no reliable D call. Germline V gives CDR1 SGDLS, CDR2 YYNGEE. Trimming pared 4 bases from V and 0 bases from J, leaving 10 bases between. The CDR3 sequence is 14 residues long. CDR3 amino acids: CASSSFDVNTEAFF. The CDR3 nucleotides are TGTGCCAGCAGCTCATTTGACGTGAACACTGAAGCTTTCTTT.

The V call is TRBV27, the J call TRBJ1-5; D gene uncertain. Between the trimmed V and J ends, which lost 0 bases and 4 bases, there was a span of 13 bases. This CDR3 is 16 amino acids long. Germline loops: CDR1 MNHEY, CDR2 SMNVEV (reference sequence). CDR3 nucleotides: TGTGCCAGCAGTTTATCCTCGACAAGCCTAAATCAGCCCCAGCATTTT. It codes for CASSLSSTSLNQPQHF.

In its sample, this clone was seen once. The V and J genes are TRBV10-3 and TRBJ1-5; D gene ambiguous. Germline loops: CDR1 ENHRY, CDR2 SYGVKD. V lost 0 bases to trimming and J lost 2 bases, with 11 bases between them. The length of the CDR3 is 16 residues. The DNA of the CDR3 is TGTGCCATCAGTGAGTCCGGCACTGGACGCAATCAGCCCCAGCATTTT. It codes for CAISESGTGRNQPQHF.

The chain combines TRBV2 with TRBJ1-3, with unresolved D. CDR1 is SNHLY, CDR2 FYNNEI, per germline. The CDR3 is 13 amino acids. V was clipped by 3 bases and J by 4 bases, with 7 bases between them. The CDR3 loop is CASSDPPGNTIYF. The DNA of the CDR3 is TGTGCCAGCAGTGACCCGCCAGGAAACACCATATATTTT.

The chain is built from TRBV2 and TRBJ1-4, with unresolved D. CDR3 length equals 16 residues. Trimming cost V 0 bases and J 5 bases, with 13 bases left between them. Germline-derived CDR1 and CDR2 are SNHLY and FYNNEI. The chain's CDR3 is CASSEAESHWNEKLFF. For the CDR3, the DNA is TGTGCCAGCAGTGAAGCGGAATCACATTGGAATGAAAAACTGTTTTTT.

The chain employs TRBV15 and TRBJ1-3, with unresolved D. The germline V gene encodes CDR1 LNHNV and CDR2 YYDKDF (reference sequence). Trimming pared 1 base from V and 3 bases from J, leaving 19 bases between. The CDR3 spans 18 residues. Here the CDR3 reads CATSRVPAADEVGNTIYF. The DNA of the CDR3 is TGTGCCACCAGCAGAGTGCCCGCGGCGGATGAGGTTGGAAACACCATATATTTT.

The chain couples TRBV5-1 to TRBJ1-1; the D gene is possibly TRBD1 (6 bases). The length of the CDR3 is 14 residues. Germline CDR1 SGHRS, CDR2 YFSETQ. Trimming took 0 bases from V and 6 from J, leaving 12 bases between them. The CDR3, as DNA: TGCGCCAGCAGCTTGGAAAACAGGGCCCCTGAAGCTTTCTTT. This codes for CASSLENRAPEAFF.

The V call is TRBV7-9, the J call TRBJ1-5; 8 bases line up with TRBD1. With V trimmed by 5 bases and J by 2 bases, 5 bases remained unmatched. The V gene's germline CDR1 is SEHNR and CDR2 FQNEAQ (reference sequence). This CDR3 has 15 amino acids. For the CDR3, the DNA is TGTGCCAGCAGCCCGTCGACAGGGGGCAATCAGCCCCAGCATTTT. Protein: CASSPSTGGNQPQHF.

V and J are TRBV28 and TRBJ2-2; TRBD2 aligns across 9 bases. The CDR3 totals 16 residues. Germline loops: CDR1 MDHEN, CDR2 SYDVKM. V shed 1 base and J 5 bases; nucleotides not matched to a gene: 5. CDR3: CASSLFPAGGTGELFF. In DNA, the CDR3 is TGTGCCAGCAGTTTATTTCCAGCGGGAGGAACCGGGGAGCTGTTTTTT.

V gene TRBV6-6 combines with J gene TRBJ2-7; D is uncertain. Germline values: CDR1 MNHNY, CDR2 SVGAGI (reference sequence). The CDR3 spans 12 residues. The V end lost 6 bases, the J end lost 6 bases, and 12 bases lay between the germline ends. The CDR3 DNA follows: TGTGCCAGCAGCTACAATAGTCCCGAGCAGTACTTC. It is translated as CASSYNSPEQYF.

This sequence joins TRBV4-1 and TRBJ2-2; the D gene is possibly TRBD1 (6 bases). This CDR3 has 13 residues. Trimming took off 2 bases at V and 7 bases at J, with 8 bases between the two ends. Per germline, CDR1 MGHRA and CDR2 YSYEKL. The CDR3, as DNA: TGCGCCAGCAGCCAAACAGGGAACGGGGAGCTGTTTTTT. Protein product: CASSQTGNGELFF.

The chain recombines TRBV4-1 with TRBJ2-7; the D is unclear. This CDR3 has 13 residues. CDR1 is MGHRA, CDR2 YSYEKL, per germline. Trimming took 1 base from V and 2 from J, leaving 6 bases between them. The CDR3 DNA sequence: TGCGCCAGCAGCCAAGGTTGGACCTACGAGCAGTACTTC. Translated, it gives CASSQGWTYEQYF.

The chain couples TRBV18 to TRBJ2-1; possibly TRBD2 for D (6 bases). This CDR3 region has 13 residues. Germline V gene sequence: CDR1 KGHSH, CDR2 LQKENI. Trimming cost V 5 bases and J 8 bases, with 13 bases left between them. CDR3 DNA sequence: TGTGCCAGCTCATATGTAGCGGCGGATGAGCAGTTCTTC. It specifies CASSYVAADEQFF.

This chain joins TRBV5-1 and TRBJ2-2; D is possibly TRBD1 (6 bases). The CDR3 runs 11 residues. Between the trimmed V and J ends, which lost 10 bases and 7 bases, there was a span of 11 bases. CDR1 and CDR2 from the germline V gene are SGHRS and YFSETQ. This CDR3 reads CARKQGGELFF. The CDR3 DNA follows: TGCGCCCGCAAACAGGGCGGGGAGCTGTTTTTT.

The chain uses TRBV7-2 and TRBJ2-5, with D tentatively TRBD1 or TRBD2 (5 bases each). Per germline, CDR1 SGHTA and CDR2 FQGNSA. V was cut by 2 bases and J by 2 bases, with 12 bases left in between. The CDR3 length is 15 residues. CDR3 sequence: CASSLRWGSQETQYF. In DNA form, the CDR3 reads TGTGCCAGCAGCTTAAGGTGGGGGTCTCAAGAGACCCAGTACTTC.

This sequence joins TRBV6-1 and TRBJ1-2, with TRBD1 identical over 9 bases. This CDR3 region has 17 residues. Trimming removed 4 bases from V and 3 bases from J; junction bases left unmatched: 12. The germline gives CDR1 MNHNS, CDR2 SASEGT. CDR3 protein: CASSGPGQGLEHYGYTF. DNA of the CDR3: TGTGCCAGCAGTGGACCGGGACAGGGCTTGGAGCACTATGGCTACACCTTC.

The V call is TRBV4-1, the J call TRBJ2-7; 9 positions match TRBD1. Germline assignment: CDR1 MGHRA and CDR2 YSYEKL. Trimming at V came to 3 bases and at J to 2 bases, leaving 5 bases not matched to a gene. The CDR3 runs 15 residues. The CDR3 region is CASSHPGTGTYEQYF. The CDR3 DNA sequence: TGCGCCAGCAGCCACCCCGGGACAGGGACCTACGAGCAGTACTTC.